This passage covers 25 T cell receptor beta chains from one sample sequenced in a study of blood T cell repertoires in COVID-19. Produced via immunoSEQ multiplex PCR; TCRdb's table is partial and in-frame only. The profile shows roughly 230,000 clones, about 90% of them singletons. Sequencing used peripheral blood. The receptor source for this set is a woman aged 60-70 years with COVID-19, enrolled during active disease.

The rearrangement links TRBV5-1 to TRBJ1-6, with D possibly being TRBD1 (6 bases). Germline CDR1 reads SGHRS; CDR2 reads YFSETQ. The CDR3 has 15 residues. With 5 bases removed from V and 5 bases from J, the gap between germline ends came to 14 bases. CDR3 bases: TGCGCCAGCAGTACCGGACAGATCGATAATTCACCCCTCCACTTT. It is translated as CASSTGQIDNSPLHF.

V gene TRBV12-3 or TRBV12-4 combines with J gene TRBJ1-6, with D tentatively TRBD1 (5 bases). Trimming removed 1 base from V and 10 bases from J, with 5 bases in between. The CDR3 is 12 amino acids. CDR3 in amino acids: CASSLDRSPLHF. The CDR3 bases are TGTGCCAGCAGTTTAGACAGGTCACCCCTCCACTTT.

The V call is TRBV12-3 or TRBV12-4, the J call TRBJ1-2; D gene uncertain. The CDR3 is made up of 13 amino acids. The V end lost 0 bases, the J end lost 6 bases, and 8 bases lay between the germline ends. CDR3 residues: CASSLAGNDGYTF. The CDR3 DNA is TGTGCCAGCAGTTTAGCCGGGAATGATGGCTACACCTTC.

This sequence joins TRBV3-1 (or the pseudogene TRBV3-2) and TRBJ2-7; the D is unclear. The V gene lost 1 base and the J gene lost 1 base, with 8 bases spanning the gap. The CDR3 covers 14 residues. CDR1 is LGHDT and CDR2 is YNNKEL in the germline V gene (reference sequence). The chain's CDR3 is CASSQGSDSYEQYF. The CDR3 bases are TGTGCCAGCAGCCAAGGTTCAGATTCCTACGAGCAGTACTTC.

J is TRBJ1-2 and V is TRBV27; no clear D gene. Germline assignment: CDR1 MNHEY and CDR2 SMNVEV (reference sequence). The CDR3 length is 12 residues. V was cut by 3 bases and J by 8 bases, with 10 bases left in between. For the CDR3, the DNA is TGTGCCAGCAGTTTTAGCGGAGGAGGCTACACCTTC. Translating gives CASSFSGGGYTF.

The rearrangement joins TRBV2 to TRBJ2-3; D perhaps matches TRBD2 (5 bases). The CDR3 has 13 amino acids. The V end was cut by 3 bases, the J end by 10 bases, with 14 bases between. In germline, CDR1 is SNHLY, CDR2 FYNNEI. The CDR3 DNA follows: TGTGCCAGCAGTGATAATCTAGCCTCGGCGCAGTATTTT. Translated, it gives CASSDNLASAQYF.

This chain joins TRBV11-2 and TRBJ2-7, with D possibly TRBD1 on 5 matching bases. V lost 4 bases, J lost 3 bases, and 10 bases lay in between. Germline V gene sequence: CDR1 SGHAT, CDR2 FQNNGV. The CDR3 runs 13 residues. As DNA, the CDR3 is TGTGCCAGCAGCTCCGGCACAGGCTACGAGCAGTACTTC. It translates to CASSSGTGYEQYF.

This clone was detected once. The gene calls are TRBV10-3 and TRBJ2-3, with TRBD1 matching 7 bases. Germline V gene data show CDR1 as ENHRY and CDR2 as SYGVKD. With 9 bases clipped from V and 2 bases from J, the junction kept 5 bases outside the gene matches. The CDR3 has 13 amino acids. The CDR3 sequence is CAMGQSNTDTQYF. CDR3 nucleotides: TGTGCCATGGGACAGTCAAACACAGATACGCAGTATTTT.

The V gene is TRBV2, the J gene TRBJ1-5; 9 bases agree with TRBD1. The CDR3 runs to 15 residues. The ends lost 3 bases at V and 6 bases at J; junction bases unmatched: 6. The germline CDR1 and CDR2 sequences are SNHLY and FYNNEI. The CDR3 sequence is CASSDRQGGGQPQHF. CDR3 nucleotides: TGTGCCAGCAGTGACAGACAGGGGGGTGGTCAGCCCCAGCATTTT.

The chain uses TRBV3-1 (or the pseudogene TRBV3-2) and TRBJ1-2; no definite D call. The CDR3 has 13 residues. Between the trimmed V and J ends, which lost 1 base and 7 bases, there was a span of 10 bases. Germline CDR1 and CDR2: LGHDT and YNNKEL (reference sequence). The chain's CDR3 is CASSQVRVGGYTF. The CDR3 bases are TGTGCCAGCAGCCAAGTACGGGTTGGTGGCTACACCTTC.

J is TRBJ1-1 and V is TRBV13; 7 positions match TRBD1. The CDR3 has 15 amino acids. CDR1 is PRHDT, CDR2 FYEKMQ, per germline (reference sequence). V shed 2 bases, J shed 5 bases, and the junction held 8 bases outside the gene matches. The CDR3 loop is CASSLRIGGWTEAFF. CDR3 in DNA: TGTGCCAGCAGCTTAAGGATAGGGGGCTGGACTGAAGCTTTCTTT.

The chain employs TRBV5-5 and TRBJ2-3, with 9 bases that match TRBD2. This CDR3 has 17 residues. Germline V gives CDR1 SGHKS, CDR2 YYEKEE (reference sequence). V shed 0 bases and J 3 bases; nucleotides not matched to a gene: 8. The CDR3 nucleotides are TGTGCCAGCAGCTTGGGGCTGGCGGGGGGGTTAACAGATACGCAGTATTTT. Amino acids: CASSLGLAGGLTDTQYF.

The V gene is TRBV5-6, the J gene TRBJ1-2, with a possible D match to TRBD1 (6 bases). V lost 3 bases and J 7 bases, leaving 13 bases between the germline ends. The germline gives CDR1 SGHDT, CDR2 YYEEEE. The CDR3 runs 13 residues. The chain's CDR3 is CASSSRTEGGYTF. The CDR3 DNA is TGTGCCAGCAGCTCTAGGACAGAGGGTGGCTACACCTTC.

Only one count was recorded for this clone. This chain joins TRBV6-2 or TRBV6-3 and TRBJ1-2, with D hard to call. Germline CDR1 MNHEY, CDR2 SVGEGT. This CDR3 is built from 11 residues. Trimming removed 3 bases from V and 6 bases from J, with 5 bases in between. Here the CDR3 DNA reads TGTGCCAGCAGTTATGGAGATGGCTACACCTTC. The encoded protein is CASSYGDGYTF.

V and J are TRBV5-4 and TRBJ2-1, with 7 positions matching TRBD1. Germline V gene lookup returns CDR1 SGHNT and CDR2 YYREEE (reference sequence). CDR3 length: 16 residues. The junction had 3 bases not matched to a gene; V was cut back by 0 bases and J by 0 bases. This CDR3 is CASSLAAGGSYNEQFF. DNA of the CDR3: TGTGCCAGCAGCTTGGCGGCAGGGGGCTCCTACAATGAGCAGTTCTTC.

The rearrangement joins TRBV2 to TRBJ2-7, with D unresolved. Trimming cost V 6 bases and J 3 bases, with 3 bases left between them. The germline gives CDR1 SNHLY, CDR2 FYNNEI. This CDR3 has 10 residues. CDR3 bases: TGTGCCAGCAGCCTCTACGAGCAGTACTTC. Amino acid sequence: CASSLYEQYF.

In DNA, the CDR3 is TGTGCCAGCAGCTTACTAGCGGGGGGCGACACCGGGGAGCTGTTTTTT. It encodes CASSLLAGGDTGELFF. J is TRBJ2-2 and V is TRBV11-1; 11 bases are a match to TRBD2. The CDR3 length is 16 residues. CDR1 and CDR2 from the germline V gene are SGHAT and FQDESV (reference sequence). Germline trimming cut 2 bases from V and 3 bases from J; bases unmatched to any gene: 2.

This clone has just one count. CDR3 nucleotides: TGTGCCAGCAGCTCGCAAGCGGGACAGGGTTTTTCAGAATACAATGAGCAGTTCTTC. Translated, it gives CASSSQAGQGFSEYNEQFF. The chain carries TRBV7-9 and TRBJ2-1; 9 nucleotides align to TRBD1. The CDR3 has 19 amino acids. Germline lookup yields CDR1 SEHNR and CDR2 FQNEAQ (reference sequence). V trimming: 4 bases; J trimming: 4 bases; junction bases outside the gene matches: 17.

The chain joins TRBV4-3 to TRBJ2-7; D is unclear. With 0 bases removed from V and 0 bases from J, the gap between germline ends came to 9 bases. CDR1 LGHNA and CDR2 YSLEER come from the germline V gene. The CDR3 contains 15 residues. This chain's CDR3 is CASSQEQAYSYEQYF. Here the CDR3 DNA reads TGCGCCAGCAGCCAAGAGCAGGCTTACTCCTACGAGCAGTACTTC.

The CDR3 sequence is CASSRTANYGYTF. In DNA, the CDR3 is TGTGCCAGCAGCCGGACAGCTAACTATGGCTACACCTTC. The chain joins TRBV2 to TRBJ1-2, with D possibly TRBD1 on 6 matching bases. Trimming stripped 6 bases from V and 0 bases from J, with 8 bases between. The CDR3 is made up of 13 amino acids. Germline loops: CDR1 SNHLY, CDR2 FYNNEI.

The chain couples TRBV7-9 to TRBJ1-2, with 8 bases fitting TRBD1. Trimming at V came to 1 base and at J to 3 bases, leaving 4 bases not matched to a gene. There are 15 residues in the CDR3. CDR1 and CDR2 (germline): SEHNR, FQNEAQ (reference sequence). The CDR3 DNA reads TGTGCCAGCAGCTTAGAGGCAGGGGGCGACTATGGCTACACCTTC. Protein: CASSLEAGGDYGYTF.

In DNA, the CDR3 is TGTGCCAGCTCTCATCCGGGACAGTATGGCTACACCTTC. This gives the protein CASSHPGQYGYTF. The chain joins TRBV18 to TRBJ1-2; 7 nucleotides match TRBD1. V was clipped by 6 bases and J by 5 bases; unmatched bases: 6. Germline V CDR1 and CDR2: KGHSH, LQKENI. The CDR3 is 13 residues long.

This rearrangement joins TRBV7-2 to TRBJ2-3, with TRBD2 matching over 9 bases. Trimming at V came to 0 bases and at J to 0 bases, leaving 4 bases not matched to a gene. This CDR3 contains 17 residues. The V gene's germline CDR1 is SGHTA and CDR2 FQGNSA. This CDR3 is CASSLAPAGGSTDTQYF. CDR3 DNA sequence: TGTGCCAGCAGCTTAGCGCCAGCGGGGGGTAGCACAGATACGCAGTATTTT.

V and J are TRBV2 and TRBJ1-6; 7 nucleotides line up with TRBD1. This CDR3 is 14 amino acids long. V shed 5 bases and J 7 bases; nucleotides not matched to a gene: 5. Germline CDR1 SNHLY, CDR2 FYNNEI. The CDR3 here is CASSWTGQNSPLHF. The CDR3 nucleotides read TGTGCCAGCAGTTGGACAGGACAGAATTCACCCCTCCACTTT.

This clone showed up just once. V is TRBV9 and J is TRBJ1-2; D is undetermined. The CDR3 covers 13 residues. Trimming removed 3 bases from V and 8 bases from J, with 14 bases in between. Germline V gene lookup returns CDR1 SGDLS and CDR2 YYNGEE. CDR3 in amino acids: CASSAGGFEGYTF. DNA for the CDR3: TGTGCCAGCAGCGCGGGAGGCTTTGAGGGCTACACCTTC.